This T cell receptor beta chain was documented in a study of cytomegalovirus exposure and HLA in healthy donors. On the study more broadly: Unique TCRs from HLA-typed donors, approximately 80 million of them, were held in an early data release.

Study results and caveats: Across HLA loci, a later analysis found differing TCR association rates, with DRB1 most and HLA-C fewest. Researchers reportedly found TCR beta sequences accurately predicted most subjects' HLA-A and HLA-B alleles. The availability of immune exposure information extended only to CMV serostatus.

About this clone itself: Antigen specificity is unknown.

The PCR made use of 60 Vbeta and 13 Jbeta primers. Data came from immunoSEQ multiplex PCR; TCRdb stores just in-frame clones and leaves some out. This table holds 55,000 to 75,000 clones, 74% found once. Sequencing input: PBMCs. The clonotype originates from a human donor in good health.

The CDR3 loop is CASSLTSGTLSYEQYF. The CDR3 bases are TGTGCCAGCAGTCTAACTAGCGGCACCCTATCCTACGAGCAGTACTTC. The genes are TRBV28 and TRBJ2-7, with 8 bases that match TRBD2. J was trimmed by 1 base and V by 5 bases; bases with no gene match: 10. The CDR3 contains 16 residues. The germline gives CDR1 MDHEN, CDR2 SYDVKM. Drawing the rest from reference TRBV28 and TRBJ2-7, the complete variable domain is DVKVTQSSRYLVKRTGEKVFLECVQDMDHENMFWYRQDPGLGLRLIYFSYDVKMKEKGDIPEGYSVSREKKERFSLILESASTNQTSMYLCASSLTSGTLSYEQYFGPGTRLTVT.